These T cell receptor beta chains were read from a single sample in a study of Ad26.COV2.S vaccination and SARS-CoV-2 variants. Sequenced by immunoSEQ multiplex PCR; TCRdb stores in-frame clones only, minus some. Among about 350,000 clones listed, about 87% were seen once. The material was peripheral blood, obtained in a trial of Ad26.COV2.S vaccine versus placebo. These receptors came from a person aged 18 to 65 who received the Ad26.COV2.S COVID-19 vaccine or a placebo. Each CDR3 is given with its conserved first and last residue.

length	V	J	CDR3
16	TRBV4-2	TRBJ2-5	CASSQDPSGGFETQYF
16	TRBV19	TRBJ2-7	CASSISLAGGPAEQYF
16	TRBV7-9	TRBJ1-1	CASSSPGTGIDTEAFF
15	TRBV11-3	TRBJ1-3	CASSLGGTAGNTIYF
14	TRBV6-5	TRBJ2-5	CASSSINIQETQYF
15	TRBV10-3	TRBJ1-3	CAISESPRLGNTIYF
12	TRBV3-1/TRBV3-2	TRBJ1-2	CASSQERSGDTF
16	TRBV27	TRBJ1-2	CASSPRGAVPSYGYTF
16	TRBV6-2/TRBV6-3	TRBJ2-1	CASSYSRAGTRREQFF
14	TRBV6-4	TRBJ2-3	CASGELAGTDTQYF
15	TRBV29-1	TRBJ2-7	CSVVVGKGTIYEQYF
16	TRBV7-2	TRBJ2-7	CASSSTDRGSPYEQYF
16	TRBV2	TRBJ1-2	CASNSAEGGINYGYTF
16	TRBV6-1	TRBJ2-2	CASSEIGQGRSGELFF
16	TRBV5-3	TRBJ2-5	CARRTLRRGLRETQYF
15	TRBV6-2/TRBV6-3	TRBJ1-2	CASSYSPGRDYGYTF
12	TRBV12-3/TRBV12-4	TRBJ1-6	CASSFGNSPLHF
14	TRBV6-5	TRBJ2-5	CASGRDRRSETQYF
13	TRBV12-3/TRBV12-4	TRBJ2-5	CASSSRGQETQYF
14	TRBV7-2	TRBJ1-2	CASSTQGPQVGYTF
16	TRBV6-6	TRBJ1-1	CASSSTAAGLNTEAFF
17	TRBV7-3	TRBJ2-3	CASSPAASVAGADTQYF
14	TRBV5-8	TRBJ1-1	CASSLEGWGTEAFF
16	TRBV5-4	TRBJ2-1	CASSQDTAQYGNEQFF
15	TRBV9	TRBJ2-2	CASSVEGRTAGELFF
12	TRBV6-1	TRBJ1-2	CASSESRDGYTF
16	TRBV19	TRBJ2-1	CASSIARDTPYNEQFF
11	TRBV6-5	TRBJ2-5	CASTDLLTQYF
14	TRBV19	TRBJ2-7	CASSRRDNSYEQYF
15	TRBV28	TRBJ2-7	CASSLLDRGLIEQYF
14	TRBV6-2/TRBV6-3	TRBJ1-2	CASSYGQGGDGYTF
15	TRBV11-2	TRBJ1-1	CASSWGAGRPTEAFF
15	TRBV15	TRBJ2-5	CATSSLHQGQETQYF
13	TRBV28	TRBJ2-5	CASARGGRETQYF
12	TRBV4-3	TRBJ2-7	CASSQDGYEQYF
15	TRBV4-2	TRBJ1-1	CASSQGGQTLFEAFF
16	TRBV6-5	TRBJ2-7	CASSYSGLAGSYEQYF
14	TRBV7-2	TRBJ2-5	CASSISGPPGTQYF
13	TRBV11-3	TRBJ1-1	CASSLALNTEAFF
14	TRBV5-1	TRBJ2-7	CASSPTPGTGELYF
11	TRBV29-1	TRBJ1-1	CSVVWGSEAFF